This T cell receptor (beta chain) came from a study of T cells after yellow fever vaccination. This clonotype appeared a few times. No antigen is known for it. TCRdb reprocessed the 5' RACE reads via MiXCR and lists one record per CDR3 protein. This sample has hundreds of thousands of distinct CDR3 sequences, with roughly a sixth found just once. Study-level results: Most clones from primary vaccination resurfaced after the booster (around 95% CD4, more than 75% CD8).

Trimming removed 4 bases at V and 11 bases at J, with 24 bases between. In germline, CDR1 is SGHKS, CDR2 YYEKEE (reference sequence). This CDR3 spans 15 amino acids. This specimen consisted of PBMCs, obtained before the yellow fever booster vaccination. The chain recombines TRBV5-5 with TRBJ1-1; D call uncertain. This TCR came from a man aged 18 to 35 who received the YFV17D yellow fever vaccine. CDR3 in DNA: TGTGCCAGCAGCCCGCTGTTAGGTGGCTACCCAACGGCTTTCTTT. It specifies CASSPLLGGYPTAFF.